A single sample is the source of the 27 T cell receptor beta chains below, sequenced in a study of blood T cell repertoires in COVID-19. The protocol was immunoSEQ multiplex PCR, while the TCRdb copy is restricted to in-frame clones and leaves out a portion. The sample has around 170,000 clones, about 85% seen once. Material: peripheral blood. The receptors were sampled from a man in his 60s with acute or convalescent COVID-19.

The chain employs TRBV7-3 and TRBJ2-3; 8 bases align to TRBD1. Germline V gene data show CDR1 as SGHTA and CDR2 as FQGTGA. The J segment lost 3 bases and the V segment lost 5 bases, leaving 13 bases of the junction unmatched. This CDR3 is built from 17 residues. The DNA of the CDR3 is TGTGCCAGCAGCCTCCAAGCGGGCAGGGGGCGAACAGATACGCAGTATTTT. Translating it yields CASSLQAGRGRTDTQYF.

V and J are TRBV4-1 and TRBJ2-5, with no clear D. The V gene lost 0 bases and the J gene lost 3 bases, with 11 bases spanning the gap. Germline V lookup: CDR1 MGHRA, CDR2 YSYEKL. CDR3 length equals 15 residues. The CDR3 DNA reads TGCGCCAGCAGCCAAGATCCGAACAGAGAAGAGACCCAGTACTTC. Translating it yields CASSQDPNREETQYF.

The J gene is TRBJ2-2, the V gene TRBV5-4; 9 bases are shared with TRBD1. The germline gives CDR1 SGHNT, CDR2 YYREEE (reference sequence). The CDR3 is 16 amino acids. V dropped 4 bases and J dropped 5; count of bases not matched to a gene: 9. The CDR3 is CASSVPGQGRTGELFF. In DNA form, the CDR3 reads TGTGCCAGCAGCGTTCCGGGACAGGGTCGAACCGGGGAGCTGTTTTTT.

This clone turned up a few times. The DNA for the CDR3 is TGTGCCAGCAGTTACGTCAGAGGAGGTGAAAAACTGTTTTTT. Translating gives CASSYVRGGEKLFF. The rearrangement uses TRBV6-2 or TRBV6-3 and TRBJ1-4; no definite D call. Trimming pared 2 bases from V and 7 bases from J, leaving 11 bases between. The CDR3 is made up of 14 amino acids. The germline CDR1 and CDR2 sequences are MNHEY and SVGEGT.

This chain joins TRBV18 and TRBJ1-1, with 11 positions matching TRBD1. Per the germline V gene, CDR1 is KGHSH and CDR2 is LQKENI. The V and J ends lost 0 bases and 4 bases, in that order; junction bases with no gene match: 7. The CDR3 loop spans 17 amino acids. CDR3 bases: TGTGCCAGCTCACCACCGACGGGACAGGGGGAGGGCACTGAAGCTTTCTTT. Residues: CASSPPTGQGEGTEAFF.

The CDR3 nucleotides are TGTGCCACGGCGGACAGGTTAAATGAAAAACTGTTTTTT. Its protein product is CATADRLNEKLFF. V usage is TRBV10-3 and J usage is TRBJ1-4; TRBD1 agrees at 7 bases. The CDR3 has 13 residues. V dropped 10 bases and J dropped 5; count of bases not matched to a gene: 7. The germline V gene has CDR1 ENHRY and CDR2 SYGVKD.

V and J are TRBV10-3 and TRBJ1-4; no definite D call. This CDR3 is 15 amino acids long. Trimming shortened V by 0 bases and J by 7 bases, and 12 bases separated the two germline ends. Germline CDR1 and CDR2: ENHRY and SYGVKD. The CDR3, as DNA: TGTGCCATCAGTGAGTCGTGGGCAACGCGTGAAAAACTGTTTTTT. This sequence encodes CAISESWATREKLFF.

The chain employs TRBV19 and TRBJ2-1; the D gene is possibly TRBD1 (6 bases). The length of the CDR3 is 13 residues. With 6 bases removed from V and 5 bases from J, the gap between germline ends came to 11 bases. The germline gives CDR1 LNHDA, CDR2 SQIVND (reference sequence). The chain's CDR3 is CASRPGTNNEQFF. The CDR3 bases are TGTGCCAGTAGACCCGGGACAAACAATGAGCAGTTCTTC.

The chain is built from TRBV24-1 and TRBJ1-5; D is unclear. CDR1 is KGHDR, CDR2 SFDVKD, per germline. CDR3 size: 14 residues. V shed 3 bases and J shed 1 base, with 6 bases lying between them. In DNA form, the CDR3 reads TGTGCCACCAGTGATGCAGCGAGCAATCAGCCCCAGCATTTT. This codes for CATSDAASNQPQHF.

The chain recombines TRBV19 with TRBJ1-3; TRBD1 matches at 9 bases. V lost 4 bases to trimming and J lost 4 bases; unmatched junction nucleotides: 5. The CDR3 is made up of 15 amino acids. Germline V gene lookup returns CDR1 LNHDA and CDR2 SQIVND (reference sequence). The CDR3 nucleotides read TGTGCCAGTAGTAACACCGGGACAGGGGGAAACACCATATATTTT. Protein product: CASSNTGTGGNTIYF.

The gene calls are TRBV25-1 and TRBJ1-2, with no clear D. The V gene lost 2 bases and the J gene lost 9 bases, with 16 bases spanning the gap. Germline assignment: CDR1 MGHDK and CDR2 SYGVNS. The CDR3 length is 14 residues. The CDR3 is CASSEGNEGGRYTF. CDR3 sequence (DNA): TGTGCCAGCAGTGAAGGGAATGAGGGAGGTCGCTACACCTTC.

This CDR3 is CASSQVGKGLKMNTEAFF. The CDR3 nucleotides read TGTGCCAGCAGCCAAGTTGGGAAGGGGCTTAAAATGAACACTGAAGCTTTCTTT. This chain uses TRBV3-1 (or the pseudogene TRBV3-2) with TRBJ1-1; possibly TRBD1 for D (5 bases). Looked up from germline, CDR1 is LGHDT and CDR2 is YNNKEL (reference sequence). The CDR3 is 18 amino acids. With 1 base removed from V and 0 bases from J, the gap between germline ends came to 18 bases.

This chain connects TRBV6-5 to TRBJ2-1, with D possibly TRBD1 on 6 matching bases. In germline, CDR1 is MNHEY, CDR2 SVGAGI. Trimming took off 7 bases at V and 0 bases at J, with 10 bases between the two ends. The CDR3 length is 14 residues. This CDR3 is CASNTGSSYNEQFF. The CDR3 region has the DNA TGTGCCAGCAATACAGGGAGCTCCTACAATGAGCAGTTCTTC.

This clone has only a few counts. The CDR3 DNA reads TGTGCCAGCAGCCAAGATCCCCTTGAGGTCCCCCTCTATGGCTACACCTTC. Protein sequence: CASSQDPLEVPLYGYTF. This rearrangement joins TRBV3-1 (or the pseudogene TRBV3-2) to TRBJ1-2, with no clear D. CDR3 length: 17 amino acids. Trimming removed 0 bases from V and 4 bases from J, with 18 bases in between. Germline V CDR1 and CDR2: LGHDT, YNNKEL (reference sequence).

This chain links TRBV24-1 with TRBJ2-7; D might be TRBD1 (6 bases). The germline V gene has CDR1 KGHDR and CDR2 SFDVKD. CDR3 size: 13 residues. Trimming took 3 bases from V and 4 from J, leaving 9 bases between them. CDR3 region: CATSDPDRYEQYF. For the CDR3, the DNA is TGTGCCACCAGTGATCCTGACAGGTACGAGCAGTACTTC.

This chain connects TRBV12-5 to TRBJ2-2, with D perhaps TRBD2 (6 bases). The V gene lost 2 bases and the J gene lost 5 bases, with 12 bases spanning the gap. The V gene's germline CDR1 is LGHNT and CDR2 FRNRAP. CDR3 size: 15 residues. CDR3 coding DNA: TGTGCTAGTGGTTTGAAACTAGGAGGGACCGGGGAGCTGTTTTTT. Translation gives CASGLKLGGTGELFF.

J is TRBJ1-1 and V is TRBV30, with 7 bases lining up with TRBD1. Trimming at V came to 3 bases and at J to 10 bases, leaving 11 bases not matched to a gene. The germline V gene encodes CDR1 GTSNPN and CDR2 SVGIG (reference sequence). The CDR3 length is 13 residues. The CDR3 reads CAWSADRDSGAFF. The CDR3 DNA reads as TGTGCCTGGAGCGCAGACAGGGACTCAGGAGCTTTCTTT.

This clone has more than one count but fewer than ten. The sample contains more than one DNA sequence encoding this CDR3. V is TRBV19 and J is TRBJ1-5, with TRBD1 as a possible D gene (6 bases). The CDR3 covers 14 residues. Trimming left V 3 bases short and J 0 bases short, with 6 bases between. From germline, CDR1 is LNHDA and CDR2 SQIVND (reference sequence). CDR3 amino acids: CASSIRGSNQPQHF. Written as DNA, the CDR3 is TGTGCCAGTAGTATCAGGGGTAGCAATCAGCCCCAGCATTTT.

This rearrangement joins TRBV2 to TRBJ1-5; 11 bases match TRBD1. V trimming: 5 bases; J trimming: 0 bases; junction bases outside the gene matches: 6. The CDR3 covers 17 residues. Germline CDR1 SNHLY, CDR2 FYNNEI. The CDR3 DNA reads TGTGCCAGCAGTTCACGGGACAGGGGGATTAGCAATCAGCCCCAGCATTTT. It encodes CASSSRDRGISNQPQHF.

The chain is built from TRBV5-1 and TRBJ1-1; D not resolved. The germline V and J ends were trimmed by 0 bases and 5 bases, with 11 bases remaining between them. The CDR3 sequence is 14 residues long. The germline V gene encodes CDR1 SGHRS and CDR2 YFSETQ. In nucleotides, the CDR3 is TGCGCCAGCAGCTTGGCCACGACGGGAACTGAAGCTTTCTTT. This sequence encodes CASSLATTGTEAFF. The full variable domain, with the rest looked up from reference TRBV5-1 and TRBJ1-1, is KAGVTQTPRYLIKTRGQQVTLSCSPISGHRSVSWYQQTPGQGLQFLFEYFSETQRNKGNFPGRFSGRQFSNSRSEMNVSTLELGDSALYLCASSLATTGTEAFFGQGTRLTVV.

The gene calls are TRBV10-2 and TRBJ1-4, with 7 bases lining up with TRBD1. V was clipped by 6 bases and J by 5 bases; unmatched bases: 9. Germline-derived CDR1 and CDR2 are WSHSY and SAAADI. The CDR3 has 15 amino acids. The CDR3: CASRENRGSNEKLFF. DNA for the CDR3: TGCGCCAGCAGGGAAAACAGGGGAAGCAATGAAAAACTGTTTTTT.

The CDR3 sequence: CASSYTSGGANTGELFF. The CDR3 DNA is TGTGCCAGCAGCTATACTAGCGGGGGAGCGAACACCGGGGAGCTGTTTTTT. V usage is TRBV7-2 and J usage is TRBJ2-2; TRBD2 matches 11 bases. CDR1 and CDR2 from the germline V gene are SGHTA and FQGNSA. The ends lost 4 bases at V and 0 bases at J; junction bases unmatched: 4. The CDR3 runs 17 residues.

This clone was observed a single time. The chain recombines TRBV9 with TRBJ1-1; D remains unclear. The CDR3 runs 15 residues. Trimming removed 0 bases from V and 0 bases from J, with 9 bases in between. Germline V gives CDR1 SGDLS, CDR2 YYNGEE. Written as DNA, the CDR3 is TGTGCCAGCAGCGTAGACGTGGGCATGAACACTGAAGCTTTCTTT. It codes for CASSVDVGMNTEAFF.

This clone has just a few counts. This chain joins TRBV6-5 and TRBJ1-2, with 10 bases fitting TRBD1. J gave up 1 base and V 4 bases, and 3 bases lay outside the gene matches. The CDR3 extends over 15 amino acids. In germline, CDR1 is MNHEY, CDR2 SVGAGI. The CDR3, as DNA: TGTGCCAGCAGTTCGGGACAGGGGTTTAACTATGGCTACACCTTC. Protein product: CASSSGQGFNYGYTF.

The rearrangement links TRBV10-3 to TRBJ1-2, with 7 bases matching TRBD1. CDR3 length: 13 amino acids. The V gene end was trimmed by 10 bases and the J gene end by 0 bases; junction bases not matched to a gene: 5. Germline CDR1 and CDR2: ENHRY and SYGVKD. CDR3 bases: TGTGCCACCGAGGACAGGACTAACTATGGCTACACCTTC. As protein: CATEDRTNYGYTF.

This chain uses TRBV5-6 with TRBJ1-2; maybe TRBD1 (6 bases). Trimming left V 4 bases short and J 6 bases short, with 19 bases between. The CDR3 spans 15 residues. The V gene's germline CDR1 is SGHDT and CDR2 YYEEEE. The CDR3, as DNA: TGTGCCAGCAGCCCCGGACACCTCAGGGGCAATGGCTACACCTTC. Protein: CASSPGHLRGNGYTF.

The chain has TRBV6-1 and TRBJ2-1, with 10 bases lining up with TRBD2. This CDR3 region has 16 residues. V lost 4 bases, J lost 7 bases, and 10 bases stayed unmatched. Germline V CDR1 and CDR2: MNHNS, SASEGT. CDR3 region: CASSVLAGARDNEQFF. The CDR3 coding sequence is TGTGCCAGCAGTGTCCTAGCGGGGGCCCGGGATAATGAGCAGTTCTTC.